This is a list of T cell receptor beta chains from one sample in a study of CD8+ T cells in alopecia areata. TCRdb keeps only in-frame clones here, not all; method: immunoSEQ multiplex PCR. The sample shows a few hundred thousand clones, 45% to 70% of them seen only once. The sample here was CD4+ T cells sorted from blood, taken at week 52, from a patient treated with tofacitinib. The receptors derive from a human donor with alopecia areata. Both conserved end residues are part of each CDR3. D genes are given only for firm matches. Clone size, where shown, is once, few, many, or a class for clones that have expanded.

17	TRBJ2-7	-	TRBD1	TRBV7-2	CASSLVGGTGLSYEQYF	TGTGCCAGCAGCTTAGTTGGGGGGACAGGTCTATCCTACGAGCAGTACTTC
15	TRBJ2-2	few	TRBD1	TRBV30	CAWSVLVQGAGELFF	TGTGCCTGGAGTGTATTGGTGCAGGGGGCCGGGGAGCTGTTTTTT
16	TRBJ2-1	-	-	TRBV14	CASSPDERGTYNEQFF	TGTGCCAGCAGCCCGGATGAGAGGGGGACTTACAATGAGCAGTTCTTC
13	TRBJ1-4	-	-	TRBV29-1	CSVEGGAGEKLFF	TGCAGCGTTGAAGGGGGGGCAGGCGAAAAACTGTTTTTT
13	TRBJ2-7	-	-	TRBV6-1	CASSEAASYEQYF	TGTGCCAGCAGTGAAGCGGCCAGCTACGAGCAGTACTTC
16	TRBJ1-6	-	-	TRBV6-5	CASSYGGGVANSPLHF	TGTGCCAGCAGTTACGGTGGCGGGGTTGCGAATTCACCCCTCCACTTT
15	TRBJ1-6	-	-	TRBV6-5	CASSYDGSHNSPLHF	TGTGCCAGCAGTTATGACGGCTCGCATAATTCACCCCTCCACTTT
15	TRBJ1-5	-	-	TRBV6-1	CASSERVQGNQPQHF	TGTGCCAGCAGTGAGAGGGTGCAGGGCAATCAGCCCCAGCATTTT
13	TRBJ2-1	few	TRBD2	TRBV7-2	CASSSGTSQTKVF	TGTGCCAGCAGCTCCGGGACTAGCCAAACTAAAGTCTTC
12	TRBJ2-7	-	-	TRBV29-1	CSVVGQGYEQYF	TGCAGCGTTGTCGGGCAGGGCTACGAGCAGTACTTC
15	TRBJ2-1	few	TRBD2	TRBV29-1	CSAIWGGGVNNEQFF	TGCAGCGCCATTTGGGGCGGGGGGGTGAACAATGAGCAGTTCTTC
15	TRBJ2-5	-	-	TRBV9	CASSELPTRTETQYF	TGTGCCAGCAGCGAACTACCGACACGGACTGAGACCCAGTACTTC
15	TRBJ1-4	-	-	TRBV4-2	CASSLTGTPNEKLFF	TGTGCCAGCAGCCTGACCGGGACACCAAATGAAAAACTGTTTTTT
15	TRBJ1-6	-	-	TRBV18	CASSPLGHDNSPLHF	TGTGCCAGCTCACCTCTTGGACATGATAATTCACCCCTCCACTTT
15	TRBJ1-1	-	-	TRBV7-9	CASSFGGTMNTEAFF	TGTGCCAGCAGCTTCGGGGGTACCATGAACACTGAAGCTTTCTTT
15	TRBJ1-3	-	-	TRBV29-1	CSAWWGTGSGNTIYF	TGCAGCGCCTGGTGGGGGACTGGCTCTGGAAACACCATATATTTT
15	TRBJ2-2	-	TRBD1	TRBV5-1	CASRGQLSNTGELFF	TGCGCCAGCAGGGGACAGCTTTCAAACACCGGGGAGCTGTTTTTT
13	TRBJ1-1	few	-	TRBV5-1	CASSLAASPEAFF	TGCGCCAGCAGCTTGGCTGCTTCGCCTGAAGCTTTCTTT
11	TRBJ2-1	few	-	TRBV30	CAFSGVDEQFF	TGTGCCTTTTCAGGGGTAGACGAGCAGTTCTTC
16	TRBJ2-2	-	TRBD2	TRBV7-2	CASSVTSGTATGELFF	TGTGCCAGCAGCGTGACTAGCGGAACTGCCACCGGGGAGCTGTTTTTT
15	TRBJ1-2	-	TRBD1	TRBV6-5	CASSYKNRGIYGYTF	TGTGCCAGCAGTTACAAAAACAGGGGAATCTATGGCTACACCTTC
15	TRBJ2-7	-	-	TRBV5-1	CASSGNPGRSYEQYF	TGCGCCAGCAGCGGAAACCCGGGACGGTCCTACGAGCAGTACTTC